Listed below are T cell receptor beta chains from one sample, sequenced in a study of blood T cell repertoires in COVID-19. Some clones are missing from TCRdb's copy, which holds only in-frame ones; the method was immunoSEQ multiplex PCR. The profile shows approximately 250,000 clones, around four fifths of them singletons. Sequenced input: peripheral blood. The receptors come from a man aged 55-75 years with acute or convalescent COVID-19. CDR3s include the opening cysteine and the closing phenylalanine or tryptophan. D genes are given only for firm matches. Not all rows give a size; the values are once, few, many and, for expanded clones, a class.

clone_size,j_call,d_call,v_call,cdr3_length,cdr3_nt,cdr3_aa
few,TRBJ2-4,TRBD1,TRBV6-5,15,TGTGCCAGCAGCGACAGGGTAGGGGCCAAAAACATTCAGTACTTC,CASSDRVGAKNIQYF
NA,TRBJ2-7,TRBD2,TRBV5-1,16,TGCGCCAGCACCCGGGGCGATAGCGGGAGTGTTTACGAGCAGTACTTC,CASTRGDSGSVYEQYF
few,TRBJ2-7,NA,TRBV28,17,TGTGCCAGCAGTTTCCAGGACAGCCCTTTGGGGTCCTACGAGCAGTACTTC,CASSFQDSPLGSYEQYF
NA,TRBJ2-7,TRBD1,TRBV7-2,17,TGTGCCAGCAGCTTAGCTTGGGGACAGGGGCCCTACTACGAGCAGTACTTC,CASSLAWGQGPYYEQYF
NA,TRBJ2-7,NA,TRBV7-9,11,TGTGCCAGCAGCCCAGATTACGAGCAGTACTTC,CASSPDYEQYF
NA,TRBJ1-4,NA,TRBV6-1,16,TGTGCCAGCAGTGAAATGTGGGGGGGCCTCCGGGAAAAACTGTTTTTT,CASSEMWGGLREKLFF
once,TRBJ2-1,TRBD2,TRBV7-2,16,TGTGCCAGCAGCGAAACTAGCGGGAGTTCCTACAATGAGCAGTTCTTC,CASSETSGSSYNEQFF
NA,TRBJ2-7,TRBD1,TRBV28,15,TGTGCCAGCATGATCGCGGACAGGCCTTCCTACGAGCAGTACTTC,CASMIADRPSYEQYF
NA,TRBJ2-3,TRBD1,TRBV7-2,16,TGTGCCAGCAGCTTATCCGGGACAGGGGCGACCGGTACGCAGTATTTT,CASSLSGTGATGTQYF
NA,TRBJ1-1,NA,TRBV28,14,TGTGCCAGCAGTAACTCGGACAGAATCACTGAAGCTTTCTTT,CASSNSDRITEAFF
NA,TRBJ1-1,NA,TRBV2,13,TGTGCCACCACCCTGGGGCGGCTGACAAAAGCTTTCTTT,CATTLGRLTKAFF
few,TRBJ2-7,NA,TRBV7-3,12,TGTGCCAGCAGCCGACCAGGGTACGAGCAGTACTTC,CASSRPGYEQYF
NA,TRBJ2-2,TRBD2,TRBV7-2,17,TGTGCCAGCAGCTTACATACTAGCGGGAGGGGCACCGGGGAGCTGTTTTTT,CASSLHTSGRGTGELFF
NA,TRBJ2-5,NA,TRBV27,14,TGTGCCAGCAGTTTAATCGGGGGGCGGGAGACCCAGTACTTC,CASSLIGGRETQYF
NA,TRBJ2-7,NA,TRBV10-3,15,TGTGCCTCAGGGGAGGGCCAGGGCCCCTCCTACGAGCAGTACTTC,CASGEGQGPSYEQYF
NA,TRBJ2-7,TRBD2,TRBV6-2/TRBV6-3,19,TGTGCCAGCAGTTACTCGCGGTGGGAACCAGCGGGAGCCCTCGGCGAGCAGTACTTC,CASSYSRWEPAGALGEQYF
NA,TRBJ1-1,NA,TRBV6-1,15,TGTGCCAGCAGTGAGCCACAACAGGGTCAAGCTGAAGCTTTCTTT,CASSEPQQGQAEAFF
once,TRBJ2-3,TRBD2,TRBV9,17,TGTGCCAGCAGCCCCAGGGGCGGGAGGGCCGTCGGAGATACGCAGTATTTT,CASSPRGGRAVGDTQYF
NA,TRBJ1-2,NA,TRBV24-1,13,TGTGCCACCAGTGAGAGGACTCACTATGGCTACACCTTC,CATSERTHYGYTF
NA,TRBJ2-1,TRBD1,TRBV3-1/TRBV3-2,13,TGTGCCAGTTGGGACAGGGCGAACAATGAGCAGTTCTTC,CASWDRANNEQFF
NA,TRBJ2-7,NA,TRBV19,13,TGTGCCAGTAGTGTCCGGGAGAGCTACGAGCAGTACTTC,CASSVRESYEQYF
NA,TRBJ2-7,NA,TRBV3-1/TRBV3-2,15,TGTGCCAGCAGCCAAGGGGCCGTTCCTGCCTACGAGCAGTACTTC,CASSQGAVPAYEQYF
NA,TRBJ2-3,NA,TRBV19,15,TGTGCCAGTAGTATGGGTACCACCCGGGCAGATACGCAGTATTTT,CASSMGTTRADTQYF
NA,TRBJ1-5,TRBD1,TRBV18,15,TGTGCCAGCTCAGAAGGACAGGGTGTTAATCAGCCCCAGCATTTT,CASSEGQGVNQPQHF
NA,TRBJ1-5,TRBD1,TRBV5-1,15,TGCGCCAGCAGCTCTACCGGGACAGAGAATCAGCCCCAGCATTTT,CASSSTGTENQPQHF
NA,TRBJ1-1,NA,TRBV5-1,14,TGCGCCAGCAGCTTGCGCAGGCAGGACACTGAAGCTTTCTTT,CASSLRRQDTEAFF
once,TRBJ2-5,NA,TRBV20-1,11,TGCAGTGCTAGAGATGAGCAGACCCAGTACTTC,CSARDEQTQYF
NA,TRBJ1-1,NA,TRBV2,13,TGTGCCAGCAGTGATATGGCGAACACTGAAGCTTTCTTT,CASSDMANTEAFF
once,TRBJ2-7,NA,TRBV19,15,TGTGCCAGTAGTATTTTAACAGGTCCAACCTACGAGCAGTACTTC,CASSILTGPTYEQYF
NA,TRBJ1-5,TRBD1,TRBV7-9,15,TGTGCCAGCAGCCCCGGGACAGGTTTCAATCAGCCCCAGCATTTT,CASSPGTGFNQPQHF
NA,TRBJ1-1,NA,TRBV20-1,13,TGCAGTGCTAGTAAGGGGGGGGACACTGAAGCTTTCTTT,CSASKGGDTEAFF
NA,TRBJ2-3,TRBD2,TRBV27,15,TGTGCCAGCAGGTGGACTAGCGGGGGGTCAGATACGCAGTATTTT,CASRWTSGGSDTQYF
NA,TRBJ2-7,TRBD1,TRBV19,13,TGTGCCAGTAGTGCGGACAGGTTCTACGAGCAGTACTTC,CASSADRFYEQYF
NA,TRBJ2-2,NA,TRBV5-6,14,TGTGCCAGCAGCTTCGAGGGAACCGCCGGGGAGCTGTTTTTT,CASSFEGTAGELFF
NA,TRBJ1-1,TRBD1,TRBV7-3,16,TGTGCCAGCAGCCCCGAGGGGACAGAGGGGTTCACTGAAGCTTTCTTT,CASSPEGTEGFTEAFF
NA,TRBJ2-7,NA,TRBV2,16,TGTGCCAGCAGTGAAAGAAGGGGACACCTTTCCTACGAGCAGTACTTC,CASSERRGHLSYEQYF
NA,TRBJ1-1,TRBD1,TRBV2,15,TGTGCCAGCAGGGTGGACAGGGGATTTGGCACTGAAGCTTTCTTT,CASRVDRGFGTEAFF
NA,TRBJ1-5,NA,TRBV30,15,TGTGCCTGGACTACAGGGATGGGTTTCAATCAGCCCCAGCATTTT,CAWTTGMGFNQPQHF
NA,TRBJ2-5,NA,TRBV19,14,TGTGCCAGTAGTATAGGGGCGGGGCAAGAGACCCAGTACTTC,CASSIGAGQETQYF
NA,TRBJ2-3,TRBD1,TRBV30,14,TGTGCCTGGAGTCGGGACAGTCTCACAGATACGCAGTATTTT,CAWSRDSLTDTQYF
NA,TRBJ2-7,TRBD2,TRBV4-3,16,TGCGCCAGCAGCCAAGATTGGCTAGCGGGCGCCTACGAGCAGTACTTC,CASSQDWLAGAYEQYF
NA,TRBJ2-7,TRBD1,TRBV5-1,15,TGCGCCAGCAGCTTGACCGGGACAGGGACATACGAGCAGTACTTC,CASSLTGTGTYEQYF
NA,TRBJ1-2,TRBD1,TRBV9,16,TGTGCCAGCAGCGGGACAGGGGGCTGGGATAACTATGGCTACACCTTC,CASSGTGGWDNYGYTF
NA,TRBJ2-3,TRBD1,TRBV2,15,TGTGCCAGCAGCGATCAGGGGGCTGGGGCAGATACGCAGTATTTT,CASSDQGAGADTQYF
NA,TRBJ1-4,TRBD1,TRBV25-1,15,TGTGCCAGCAGTGAGCGGGACAGGGCTAATGAAAAACTGTTTTTT,CASSERDRANEKLFF
NA,TRBJ1-2,TRBD1,TRBV7-9,14,TGTGCCAGCAGCTTAGAGGGGGCCCACTATGGCTACACCTTC,CASSLEGAHYGYTF
few,TRBJ1-2,NA,TRBV5-6,13,TGTGCCAGCAGCTTGTTCCAGGACTATGGCTACACCTTC,CASSLFQDYGYTF
NA,TRBJ2-7,NA,TRBV28,14,TGTGCCAGCAGCCTACGTGGGGCGCGGTACGAGCAGTACTTC,CASSLRGARYEQYF
NA,TRBJ1-4,NA,TRBV9,15,TGTGCCAGCAGCGTAGAGGGGACGCGGGGGGAAAAACTGTTTTTT,CASSVEGTRGEKLFF
NA,TRBJ1-2,NA,TRBV5-1,14,TGCGCCAGCAGTGGGTCCCAAGGGGACTATGGCTACACCTTC,CASSGSQGDYGYTF
NA,TRBJ2-7,TRBD2,TRBV6-2/TRBV6-3,18,TGTGCCAGCAGTTACTCGAGTCGGGCTAGCGGAATGGGCTACGAGCAGTACTTC,CASSYSSRASGMGYEQYF
NA,TRBJ1-2,TRBD1,TRBV27,21,TGTGCCAGCAGTTTATCGGGCGGATATATAGGTGGACAGGGAGCTAACTATGGCTACACCTTC,CASSLSGGYIGGQGANYGYTF
NA,TRBJ2-7,NA,TRBV18,17,TGTGCCAGCTCTGGAGGCCGGGCGGGACTGGCCTCCTACGAGCAGTACTTC,CASSGGRAGLASYEQYF
NA,TRBJ2-1,TRBD1,TRBV9,15,TGTGCCAGCAGCCCGTGGGGACAGAGGAACAATGAGCAGTTCTTC,CASSPWGQRNNEQFF
NA,TRBJ2-6,TRBD1,TRBV19,17,TGTGCCAGTACCCAAATTGGGACAGGGCCTGGGGCCAACGTCCTGACTTTC,CASTQIGTGPGANVLTF